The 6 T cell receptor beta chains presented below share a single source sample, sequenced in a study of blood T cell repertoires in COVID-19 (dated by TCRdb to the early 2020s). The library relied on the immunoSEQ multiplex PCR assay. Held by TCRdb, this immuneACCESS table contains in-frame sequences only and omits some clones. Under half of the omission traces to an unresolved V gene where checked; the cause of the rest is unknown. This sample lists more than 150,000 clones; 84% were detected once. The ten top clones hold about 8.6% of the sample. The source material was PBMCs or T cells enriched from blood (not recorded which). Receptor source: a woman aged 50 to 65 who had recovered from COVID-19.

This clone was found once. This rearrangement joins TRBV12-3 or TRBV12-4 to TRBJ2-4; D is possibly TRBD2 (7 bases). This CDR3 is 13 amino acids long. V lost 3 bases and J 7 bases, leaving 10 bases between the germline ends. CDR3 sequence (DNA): TGTGCCAGCAGTTTGAAGGGGGGGAACATTCAGTACTTC. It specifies CASSLKGGNIQYF.

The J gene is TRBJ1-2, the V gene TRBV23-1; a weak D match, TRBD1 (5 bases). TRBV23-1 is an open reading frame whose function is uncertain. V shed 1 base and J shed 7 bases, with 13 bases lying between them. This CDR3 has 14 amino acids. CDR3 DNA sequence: TGCGCCAGCAGTCAATTCCGCCAGGGCTCTGGCTACACCTTC. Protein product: CASSQFRQGSGYTF.

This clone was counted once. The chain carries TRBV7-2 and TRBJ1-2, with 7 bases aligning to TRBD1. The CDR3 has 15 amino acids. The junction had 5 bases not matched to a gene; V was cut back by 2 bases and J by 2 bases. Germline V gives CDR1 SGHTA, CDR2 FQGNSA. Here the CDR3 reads CASSLSPQGNYGYTF. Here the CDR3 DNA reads TGTGCCAGCAGCTTATCCCCACAGGGGAACTATGGCTACACCTTC.

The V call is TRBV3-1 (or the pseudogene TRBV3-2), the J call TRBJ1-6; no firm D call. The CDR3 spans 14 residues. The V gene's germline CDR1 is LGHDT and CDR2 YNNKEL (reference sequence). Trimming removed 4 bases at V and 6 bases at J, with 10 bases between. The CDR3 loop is CASSLQKPNSPLHF. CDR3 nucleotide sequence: TGTGCCAGCAGCCTCCAAAAGCCTAATTCACCCCTCCACTTT.

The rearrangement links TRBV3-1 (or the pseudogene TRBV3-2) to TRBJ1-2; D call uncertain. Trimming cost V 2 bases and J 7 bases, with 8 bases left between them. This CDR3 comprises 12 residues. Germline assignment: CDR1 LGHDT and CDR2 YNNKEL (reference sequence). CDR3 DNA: TGTGCCAGCAGCCAACTCGGAGGTGGCTACACCTTC. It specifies CASSQLGGGYTF.

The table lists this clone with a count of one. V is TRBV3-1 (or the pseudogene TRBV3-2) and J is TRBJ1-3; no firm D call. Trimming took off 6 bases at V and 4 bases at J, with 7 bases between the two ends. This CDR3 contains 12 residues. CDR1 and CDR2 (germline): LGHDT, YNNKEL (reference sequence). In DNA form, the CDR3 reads TGTGCCAGCAGGGGAGGGGGAAACACCATATATTTT. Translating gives CASRGGGNTIYF.